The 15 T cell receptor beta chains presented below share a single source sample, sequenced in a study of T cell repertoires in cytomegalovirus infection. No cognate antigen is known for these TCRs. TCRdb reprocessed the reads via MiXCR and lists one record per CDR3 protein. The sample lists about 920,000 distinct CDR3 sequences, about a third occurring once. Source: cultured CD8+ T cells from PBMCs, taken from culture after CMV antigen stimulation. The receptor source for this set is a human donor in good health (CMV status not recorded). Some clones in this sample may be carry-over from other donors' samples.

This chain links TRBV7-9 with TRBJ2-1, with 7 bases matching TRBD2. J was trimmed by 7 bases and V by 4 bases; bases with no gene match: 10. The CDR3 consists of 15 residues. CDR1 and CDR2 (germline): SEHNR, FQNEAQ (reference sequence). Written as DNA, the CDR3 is TGTGCCAGCAGCTATCCTACGGGGGGTGGGAATGAGCAGTTCTTC. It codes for CASSYPTGGGNEQFF.

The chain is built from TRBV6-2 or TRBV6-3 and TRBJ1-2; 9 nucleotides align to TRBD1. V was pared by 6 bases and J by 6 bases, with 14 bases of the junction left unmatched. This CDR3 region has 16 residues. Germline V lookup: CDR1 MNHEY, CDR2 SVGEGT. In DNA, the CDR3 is TGTGCCAGCAGGACGGGACAGGGAACCCGCCTTGATGGCTACACCTTC. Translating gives CASRTGQGTRLDGYTF.

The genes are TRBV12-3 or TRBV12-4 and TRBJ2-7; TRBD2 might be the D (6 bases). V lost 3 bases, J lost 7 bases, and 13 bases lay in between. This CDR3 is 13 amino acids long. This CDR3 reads CASSFAGTGEQYV. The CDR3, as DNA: TGTGCCAGCAGTTTCGCGGGGACGGGAGAGCAGTACGTC.

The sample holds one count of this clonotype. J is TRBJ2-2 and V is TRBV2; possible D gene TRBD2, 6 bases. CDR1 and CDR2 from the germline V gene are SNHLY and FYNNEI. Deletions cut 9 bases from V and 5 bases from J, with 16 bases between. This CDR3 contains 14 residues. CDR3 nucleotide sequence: TGTGCCAGTGGGCGGAGGGGAAATACCGGGGAGCTGTTTTTT. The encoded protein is CASGRRGNTGELFF.

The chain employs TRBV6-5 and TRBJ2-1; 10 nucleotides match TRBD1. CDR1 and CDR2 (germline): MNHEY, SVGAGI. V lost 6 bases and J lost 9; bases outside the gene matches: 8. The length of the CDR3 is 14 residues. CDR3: CASSPGQGFGEQFF. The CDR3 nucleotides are TGTGCCAGCAGCCCGGGACAGGGGTTTGGTGAGCAGTTCTTC.

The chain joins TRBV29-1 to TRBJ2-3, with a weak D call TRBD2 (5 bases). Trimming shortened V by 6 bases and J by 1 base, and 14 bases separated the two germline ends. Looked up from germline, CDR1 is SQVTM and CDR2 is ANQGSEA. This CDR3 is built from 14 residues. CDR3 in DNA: TGCAGCGTCCGAGAGGGTGGGGGCACAGATACGCAGTATTTT. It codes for CSVREGGGTDTQYF.

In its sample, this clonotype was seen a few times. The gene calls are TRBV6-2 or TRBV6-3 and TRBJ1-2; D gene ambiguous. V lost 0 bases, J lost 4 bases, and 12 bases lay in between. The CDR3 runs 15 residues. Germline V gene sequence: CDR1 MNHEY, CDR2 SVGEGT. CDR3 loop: CASSYSSLRLYGYTF. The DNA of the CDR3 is TGTGCCAGCAGTTACTCCTCCCTCCGCCTCTATGGCTACACCTTC.

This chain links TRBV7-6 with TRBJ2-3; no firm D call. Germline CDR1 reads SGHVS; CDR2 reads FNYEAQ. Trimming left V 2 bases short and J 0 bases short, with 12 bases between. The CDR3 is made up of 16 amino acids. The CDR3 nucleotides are TGTGCCAGCAGCTTAACGACATCCCCTAGCACAGATACGCAGTATTTT. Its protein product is CASSLTTSPSTDTQYF.

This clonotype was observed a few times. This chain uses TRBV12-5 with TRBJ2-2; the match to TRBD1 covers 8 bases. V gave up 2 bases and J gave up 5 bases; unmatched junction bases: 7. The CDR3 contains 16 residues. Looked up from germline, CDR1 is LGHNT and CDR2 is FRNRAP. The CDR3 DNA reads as TGTGCTAGTGGTTTGAACGGACAGGGTTTGACCGGGGAGCTGTTTTTT. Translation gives CASGLNGQGLTGELFF.

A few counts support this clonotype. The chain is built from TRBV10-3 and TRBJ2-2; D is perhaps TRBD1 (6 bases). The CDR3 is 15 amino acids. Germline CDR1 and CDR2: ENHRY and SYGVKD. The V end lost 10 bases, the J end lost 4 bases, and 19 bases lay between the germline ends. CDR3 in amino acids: CATGNDRPGTGELFF. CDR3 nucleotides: TGTGCCACCGGAAACGACAGGCCTGGCACCGGGGAGCTGTTTTTT.

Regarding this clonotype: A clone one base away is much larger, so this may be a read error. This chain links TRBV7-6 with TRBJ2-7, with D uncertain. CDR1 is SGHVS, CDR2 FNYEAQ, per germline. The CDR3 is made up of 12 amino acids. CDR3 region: CANSLGNYEQYF. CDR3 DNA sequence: TGTGCCAACAGCTTAGGCAACTACGAGCAGTACTTC.

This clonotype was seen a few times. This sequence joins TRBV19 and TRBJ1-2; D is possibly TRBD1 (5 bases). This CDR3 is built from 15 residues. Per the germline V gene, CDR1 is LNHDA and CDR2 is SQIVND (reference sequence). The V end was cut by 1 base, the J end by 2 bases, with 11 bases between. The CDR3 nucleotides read TGTGCCAGTAGTATAGCGGCAGGGCAGAACTATGGCTACACCTTC. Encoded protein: CASSIAAGQNYGYTF.

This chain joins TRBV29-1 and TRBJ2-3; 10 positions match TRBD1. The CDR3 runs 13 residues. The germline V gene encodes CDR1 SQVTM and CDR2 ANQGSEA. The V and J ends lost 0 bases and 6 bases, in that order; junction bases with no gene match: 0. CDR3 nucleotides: TGCAGCGTTGAAGAGGACAGGGGGGATACGCAGTATTTT. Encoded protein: CSVEEDRGDTQYF.

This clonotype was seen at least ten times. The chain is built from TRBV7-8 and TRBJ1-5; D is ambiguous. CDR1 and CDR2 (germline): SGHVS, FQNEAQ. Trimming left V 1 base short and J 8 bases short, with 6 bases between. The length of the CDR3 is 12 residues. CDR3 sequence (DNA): TGTGCCAGCAGCTTAGGCCCCGAGCCCCAGCATTTT. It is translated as CASSLGPEPQHF.

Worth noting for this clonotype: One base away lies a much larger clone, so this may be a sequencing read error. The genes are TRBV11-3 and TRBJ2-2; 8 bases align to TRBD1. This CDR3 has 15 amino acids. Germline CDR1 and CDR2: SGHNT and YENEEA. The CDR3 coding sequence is TGTGCCAGCAGCTCCCGGGACAGGAACATCGGGGAGCTGTTTTTT. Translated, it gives CASSSRDRNIGELFF.